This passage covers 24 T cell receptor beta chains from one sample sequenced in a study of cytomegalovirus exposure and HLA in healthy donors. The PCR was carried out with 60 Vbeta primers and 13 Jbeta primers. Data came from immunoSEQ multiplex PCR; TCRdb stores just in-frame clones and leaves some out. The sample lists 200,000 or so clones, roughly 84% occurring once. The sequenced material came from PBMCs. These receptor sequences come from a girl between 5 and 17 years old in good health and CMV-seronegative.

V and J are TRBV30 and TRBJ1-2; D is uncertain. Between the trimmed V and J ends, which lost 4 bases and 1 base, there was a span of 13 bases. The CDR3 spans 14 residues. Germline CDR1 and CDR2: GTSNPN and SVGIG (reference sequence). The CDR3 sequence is CAWNSGDHNYGYTF. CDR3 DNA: TGTGCCTGGAATAGCGGAGATCATAACTATGGCTACACCTTC. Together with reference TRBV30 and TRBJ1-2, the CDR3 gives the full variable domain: SQTIHQWPATLVQPVGSPLSLECTVEGTSNPNLYWYRQAAGRGLQLLFYSVGIGQISSEVPQNLSASRPQDRQFILSSKKLLLSDSGFYLCAWNSGDHNYGYTFGSGTRLTVV.

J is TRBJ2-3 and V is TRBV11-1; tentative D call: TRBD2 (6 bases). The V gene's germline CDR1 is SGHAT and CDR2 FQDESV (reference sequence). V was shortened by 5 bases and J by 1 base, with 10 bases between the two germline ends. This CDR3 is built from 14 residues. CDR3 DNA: TGTGCCAGCAGCGCGGGGTCTGGCACAGATACGCAGTATTTT. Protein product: CASSAGSGTDTQYF.

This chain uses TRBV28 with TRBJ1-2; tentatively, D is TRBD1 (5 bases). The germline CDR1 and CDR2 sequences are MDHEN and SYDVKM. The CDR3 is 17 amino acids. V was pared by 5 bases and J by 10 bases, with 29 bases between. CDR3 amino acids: CASSPIKTQGLNVAYTF. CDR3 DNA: TGTGCCAGCAGTCCGATAAAAACTCAGGGCCTCAACGTAGCCTACACCTTC.

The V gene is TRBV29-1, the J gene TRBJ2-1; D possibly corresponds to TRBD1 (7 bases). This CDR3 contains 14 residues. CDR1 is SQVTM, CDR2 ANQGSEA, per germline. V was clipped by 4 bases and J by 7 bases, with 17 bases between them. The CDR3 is CSVGVRGAMNEQFF. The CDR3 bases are TGCAGCGTTGGTGTCAGGGGGGCGATGAATGAGCAGTTCTTC.

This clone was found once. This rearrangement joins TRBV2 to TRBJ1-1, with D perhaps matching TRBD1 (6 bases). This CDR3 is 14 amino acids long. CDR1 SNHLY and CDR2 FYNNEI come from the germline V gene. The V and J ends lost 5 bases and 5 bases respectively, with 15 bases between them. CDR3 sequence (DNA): TGTGCCAGCAGTTCAAGTACAGGGTCGACTGAAGCTTTCTTT. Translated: CASSSSTGSTEAFF.

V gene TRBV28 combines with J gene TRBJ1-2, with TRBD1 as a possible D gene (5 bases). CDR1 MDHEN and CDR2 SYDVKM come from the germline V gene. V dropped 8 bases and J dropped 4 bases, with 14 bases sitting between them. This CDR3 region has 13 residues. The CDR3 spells CASVGGTGYGYTF. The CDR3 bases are TGTGCCAGCGTAGGAGGGACTGGCTATGGCTACACCTTC.

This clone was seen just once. The CDR3 nucleotides read TGCGCCAGCAGCTACAGGGGTACCGGGGAGCTGTTTTTT. As protein: CASSYRGTGELFF. The gene calls are TRBV5-1 and TRBJ2-2; 7 positions match TRBD1. V lost 3 bases and J lost 5; bases outside the gene matches: 1. The germline gives CDR1 SGHRS, CDR2 YFSETQ. The CDR3 length is 13 residues.

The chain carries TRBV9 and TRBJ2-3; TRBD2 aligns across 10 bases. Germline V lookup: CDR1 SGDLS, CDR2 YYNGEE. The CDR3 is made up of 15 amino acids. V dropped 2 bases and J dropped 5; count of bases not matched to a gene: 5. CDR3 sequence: CASSVGTSAGDTQYF. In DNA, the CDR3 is TGTGCCAGCAGCGTCGGGACTAGCGCCGGAGATACGCAGTATTTT.

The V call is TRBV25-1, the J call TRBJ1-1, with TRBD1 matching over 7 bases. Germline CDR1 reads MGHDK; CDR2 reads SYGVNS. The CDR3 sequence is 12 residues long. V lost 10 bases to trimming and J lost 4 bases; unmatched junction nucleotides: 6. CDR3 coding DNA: TGTGCCAACACAGGGGCAGGCACTGAAGCTTTCTTT. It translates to CANTGAGTEAFF.

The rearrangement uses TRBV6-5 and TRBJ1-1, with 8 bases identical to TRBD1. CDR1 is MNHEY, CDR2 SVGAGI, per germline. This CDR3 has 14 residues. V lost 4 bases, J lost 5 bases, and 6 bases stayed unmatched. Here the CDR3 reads CASSSAQGVTEAFF. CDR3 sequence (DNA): TGTGCCAGCAGTTCGGCACAGGGGGTAACTGAAGCTTTCTTT.

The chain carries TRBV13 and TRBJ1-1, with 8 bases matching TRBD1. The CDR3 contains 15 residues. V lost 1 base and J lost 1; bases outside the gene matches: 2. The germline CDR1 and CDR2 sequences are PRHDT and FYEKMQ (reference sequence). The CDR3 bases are TGTGCCAGCAGCTTAGTGGGGACAGGGAACACTGAAGCTTTCTTT. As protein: CASSLVGTGNTEAFF.

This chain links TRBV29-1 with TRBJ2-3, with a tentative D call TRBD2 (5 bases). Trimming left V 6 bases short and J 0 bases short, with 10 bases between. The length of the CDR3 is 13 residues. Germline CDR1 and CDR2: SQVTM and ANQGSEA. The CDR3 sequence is CSVSGPSTDTQYF. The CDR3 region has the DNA TGCAGCGTCAGCGGTCCTAGCACAGATACGCAGTATTTT.

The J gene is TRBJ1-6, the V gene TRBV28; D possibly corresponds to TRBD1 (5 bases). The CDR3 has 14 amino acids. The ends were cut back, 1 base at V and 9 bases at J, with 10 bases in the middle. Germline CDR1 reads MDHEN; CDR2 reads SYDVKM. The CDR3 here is CASSLSSGVSPLHF. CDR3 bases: TGTGCCAGCAGTTTATCTTCGGGGGTTTCACCCCTCCACTTT.

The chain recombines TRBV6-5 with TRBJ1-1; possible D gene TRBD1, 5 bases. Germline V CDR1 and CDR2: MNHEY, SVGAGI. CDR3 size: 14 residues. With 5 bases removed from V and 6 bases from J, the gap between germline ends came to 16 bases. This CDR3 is CASSDASVGPEAFF. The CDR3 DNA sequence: TGTGCCAGCAGTGACGCCTCCGTGGGGCCTGAAGCTTTCTTT.

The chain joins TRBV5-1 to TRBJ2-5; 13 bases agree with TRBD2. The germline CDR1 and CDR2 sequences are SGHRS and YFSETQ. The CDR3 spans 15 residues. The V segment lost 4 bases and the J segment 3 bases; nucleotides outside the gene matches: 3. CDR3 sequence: CASSAGTSGEETQYF. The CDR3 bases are TGCGCCAGCAGCGCCGGGACTAGCGGGGAAGAGACCCAGTACTTC.

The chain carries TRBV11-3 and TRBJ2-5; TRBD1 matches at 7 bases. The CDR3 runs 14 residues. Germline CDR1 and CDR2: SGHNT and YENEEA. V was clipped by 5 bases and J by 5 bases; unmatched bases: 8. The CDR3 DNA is TGTGCCAGCAGCCAAGACAGGGACGAGGAGACCCAGTACTTC. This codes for CASSQDRDEETQYF.

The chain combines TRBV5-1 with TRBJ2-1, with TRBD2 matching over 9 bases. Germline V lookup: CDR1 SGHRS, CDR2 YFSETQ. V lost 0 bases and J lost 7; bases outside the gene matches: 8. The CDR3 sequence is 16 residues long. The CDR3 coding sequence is TGCGCCAGCAGCTTGGCCGGCGGGAGGGCCGGGAATGAGCAGTTCTTC. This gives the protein CASSLAGGRAGNEQFF.

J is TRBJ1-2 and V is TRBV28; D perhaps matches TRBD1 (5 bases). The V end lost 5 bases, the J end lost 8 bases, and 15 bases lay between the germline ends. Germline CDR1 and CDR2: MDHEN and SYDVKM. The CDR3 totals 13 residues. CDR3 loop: CASSPTWAGGYTF. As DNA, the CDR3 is TGTGCCAGCAGTCCTACTTGGGCAGGGGGCTACACCTTC.

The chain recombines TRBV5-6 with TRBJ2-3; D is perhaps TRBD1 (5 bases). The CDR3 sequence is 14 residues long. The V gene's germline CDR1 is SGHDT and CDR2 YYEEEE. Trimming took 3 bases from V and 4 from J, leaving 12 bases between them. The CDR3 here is CASSWGTISDTQYF. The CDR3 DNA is TGTGCCAGCAGCTGGGGCACGATTTCAGATACGCAGTATTTT.

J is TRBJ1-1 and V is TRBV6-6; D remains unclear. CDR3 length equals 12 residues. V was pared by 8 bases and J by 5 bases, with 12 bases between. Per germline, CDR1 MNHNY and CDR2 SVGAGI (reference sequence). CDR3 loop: CASADLRTEAFF. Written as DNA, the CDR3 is TGTGCCAGCGCGGATTTGAGGACTGAAGCTTTCTTT.

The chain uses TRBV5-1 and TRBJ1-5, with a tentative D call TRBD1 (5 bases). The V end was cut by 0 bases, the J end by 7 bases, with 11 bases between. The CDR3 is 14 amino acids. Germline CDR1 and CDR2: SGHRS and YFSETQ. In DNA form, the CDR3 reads TGCGCCAGCAGCTTGGACGGCCAGGGACAGCCCCAGCATTTT. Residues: CASSLDGQGQPQHF.

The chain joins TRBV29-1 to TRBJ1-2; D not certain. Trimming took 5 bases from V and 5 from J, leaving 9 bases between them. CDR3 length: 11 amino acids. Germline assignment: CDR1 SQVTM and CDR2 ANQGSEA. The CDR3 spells CSVRIGYGYTF. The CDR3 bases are TGCAGCGTTCGAATCGGGTATGGCTACACCTTC. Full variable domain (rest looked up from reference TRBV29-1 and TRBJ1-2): SAVISQKPSRDICQRGTSLTIQCQVDSQVTMMFWYRQQPGQSLTLIATANQGSEATYESGFVIDKFPISRPNLTFSTLTVSNMSPEDSSIYLCSVRIGYGYTFGSGTRLTVV.

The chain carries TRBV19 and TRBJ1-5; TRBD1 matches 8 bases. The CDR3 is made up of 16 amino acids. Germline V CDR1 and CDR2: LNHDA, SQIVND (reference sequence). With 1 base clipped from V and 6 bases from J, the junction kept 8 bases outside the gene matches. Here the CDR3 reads CASSIAGGQGRQPQHF. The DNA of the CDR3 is TGTGCCAGTAGTATAGCGGGAGGACAGGGCCGTCAGCCCCAGCATTTT.

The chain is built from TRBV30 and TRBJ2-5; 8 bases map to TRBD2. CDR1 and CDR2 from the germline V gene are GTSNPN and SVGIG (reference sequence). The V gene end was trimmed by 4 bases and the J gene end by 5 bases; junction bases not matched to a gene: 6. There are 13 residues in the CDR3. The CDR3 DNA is TGTGCCTGGAACCGGGGGGGGCGGGAGACCCAGTACTTC. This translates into CAWNRGGRETQYF.